A selection of T cell receptor beta chains follows, all from one sample in a study of spatial heterogeneity in lung cancer. A single record per CDR3 protein comes from TCRdb applying MiXCR to the 5' RACE reads. The repertoire holds roughly 48,000 distinct CDR3 sequences, 5.3% seen once, with 11% in the top ten. Sample: PBMCs, taken at surgery. The receptors here all came from a male donor with early-stage non-small cell lung cancer. Both conserved end residues are part of each CDR3. D genes are given only for firm matches. Clone size appears in some rows only: once, few, many, or a class for an expanded clone.

size	V	D	J	CDR3	DNA
many	TRBV7-9	NA	TRBJ1-3	CASSLQGTGNTIYF	TGTGCCAGCAGCTTGCAGGGGACTGGAAACACCATATATTTT
many	TRBV20-1	TRBD2	TRBJ2-1	CSVPSGSSYNEQFF	TGCAGTGTCCCGAGCGGGAGCTCCTACAATGAGCAGTTCTTC
many	TRBV6-6	TRBD1	TRBJ2-3	CASSGPGQGAADTQYF	TGTGCCAGCAGTGGCCCGGGACAGGGGGCGGCAGATACGCAGTATTTT
many	TRBV5-4	NA	TRBJ2-5	CASSLTTEQETQYF	TGTGCCAGCAGCTTGACTACAGAGCAAGAGACCCAGTACTTC
many	TRBV29-1	NA	TRBJ2-2	CSVVLSGANTGELFF	TGCAGCGTTGTACTTAGCGGTGCGAACACCGGGGAGCTGTTTTTT
many	TRBV7-9	NA	TRBJ1-5	CASSGLTNQPQHF	TGTGCCAGCAGCGGACTGACCAATCAGCCCCAGCATTTT
many	TRBV19	NA	TRBJ2-3	CASSIRGVIDTQYF	TGTGCCAGTAGTATCCGGGGCGTTATAGATACGCAGTATTTT
many	TRBV28	NA	TRBJ2-2	CASWERNVGGELFF	TGTGCCAGCTGGGAGAGAAATGTGGGCGGGGAGCTGTTTTTT
many	TRBV24-1	NA	TRBJ1-5	CATSGGSGRNQPQHF	TGTGCCACCAGCGGGGGTAGTGGCCGCAATCAGCCCCAGCATTTT
large	TRBV10-3	NA	TRBJ1-1	CAISALEGTEAFF	TGTGCCATCTCCGCGTTAGAGGGCACTGAAGCTTTCTTT
many	TRBV20-1	TRBD2	TRBJ2-1	CSARDKGLAGVNEQFF	TGCAGTGCTAGAGATAAGGGACTAGCGGGAGTAAATGAGCAGTTCTTC
few	TRBV7-9	TRBD1	TRBJ1-2	CASSLARGLYYGYTF	TGTGCCAGCAGCTTAGCCAGGGGGCTCTACTATGGCTACACCTTC
many	TRBV7-9	NA	TRBJ1-1	CASSPQGGRSTRAEAFF	TGTGCCAGCAGCCCGCAAGGGGGGCGATCTACTCGGGCTGAAGCTTTCTTT
NA	TRBV6-5	NA	TRBJ2-1	CASSYGASSYNEQFF	TGTGCCAGCAGTTACGGGGCGAGCTCCTACAATGAGCAGTTCTTC
many	TRBV29-1	NA	TRBJ2-7	CSVGGTYGGLTSYEQYF	TGCAGCGTTGGGGGGACTTACGGCGGACTCACCTCCTACGAGCAGTACTTC
many	TRBV19	TRBD1	TRBJ1-5	CASSISPTRQGNQHF	TGTGCCAGTAGTATCTCCCCTACCCGACAGGGGAACCAGCATTTT
few	TRBV11-2	TRBD2	TRBJ2-1	CASSLGLAGVYNEQFF	TGTGCCAGCAGCCTCGGACTAGCGGGGGTCTACAATGAGCAGTTCTTC
many	TRBV9	TRBD1	TRBJ2-2	CASSSRDRVNTGELFF	TGTGCCAGCAGCTCAAGGGACAGGGTTAACACCGGGGAGCTGTTTTTT
many	TRBV5-5	TRBD2	TRBJ2-7	CASSLRLAGGPAEQYF	TGTGCCAGCAGCTTGAGACTAGCGGGAGGGCCCGCCGAGCAGTACTTC
many	TRBV11-1	NA	TRBJ2-3	CASSLSLARTDTQYF	TGTGCCAGCAGCTTATCGCTAGCGAGAACAGATACGCAGTATTTT
NA	TRBV5-1	TRBD2	TRBJ2-2	CASSLAGRETGELFF	TGCGCCAGCAGCTTGGCGGGGAGGGAAACCGGGGAGCTGTTTTTT
many	TRBV7-2	NA	TRBJ1-1	CASTIGGMNTEAFF	TGTGCCAGCACCATTGGCGGTATGAACACTGAAGCTTTCTTT
many	TRBV5-6	NA	TRBJ1-4	CASSLKGQEANEKLFF	TGTGCCAGCAGCTTGAAGGGGCAGGAAGCCAATGAAAAACTGTTTTTT
many	TRBV20-1	TRBD2	TRBJ2-4	CSASASGMKAKNIQYF	TGCAGTGCTAGTGCTAGCGGGATGAAGGCCAAAAACATTCAGTACTTC
many	TRBV20-1	TRBD2	TRBJ2-2	CSARDAGGTGELFF	TGCAGTGCTAGAGACGCGGGGGGCACCGGGGAGCTGTTTTTT
many	TRBV7-2	NA	TRBJ2-3	CASSSWADTQYF	TGTGCCAGCAGCTCTTGGGCTGATACGCAGTATTTT
many	TRBV12-3/TRBV12-4	TRBD1	TRBJ1-5	CASSPTGRIQPQHF	TGTGCCAGCAGCCCGACAGGGAGGATACAGCCCCAGCATTTT
few	TRBV24-1	TRBD2	TRBJ2-1	CATKGTSGKGEQFF	TGTGCCACCAAAGGGACTAGCGGGAAGGGTGAGCAGTTCTTC
many	TRBV20-1	TRBD1	TRBJ2-7	CSAYGTGGYEQYF	TGCAGTGCCTACGGGACAGGGGGTTACGAGCAGTACTTC
many	TRBV9	TRBD2	TRBJ2-1	CASSVEAGATNEQFF	TGTGCCAGCAGCGTAGAGGCGGGAGCGACCAATGAGCAGTTCTTC
many	TRBV29-1	NA	TRBJ2-2	CSVGQGNTGELFF	TGCAGCGTTGGTCAGGGGAACACCGGGGAGCTGTTTTTT
NA	TRBV5-1	TRBD1	TRBJ2-2	CASSFTGQGLSGELFF	TGCGCCAGCAGCTTTACCGGACAGGGTCTTTCCGGGGAGCTGTTTTTT
many	TRBV4-1	NA	TRBJ2-2	CASSQGAEGGGELFF	TGCGCCAGCAGCCAAGGAGCGGAGGGAGGCGGGGAGCTGTTTTTT
many	TRBV19	TRBD2	TRBJ2-1	CASSMGTLLAGSYNEQFF	TGTGCCAGTAGTATGGGTACATTATTAGCGGGAAGCTACAATGAGCAGTTCTTC
many	TRBV7-9	NA	TRBJ1-6	CASSLVDSPLHF	TGTGCCAGCAGCTTAGTCGATTCACCCCTCCACTTT
many	TRBV7-9	NA	TRBJ2-2	CASSWGPANTGELFF	TGTGCCAGCAGCTGGGGACCCGCGAACACCGGGGAGCTGTTTTTT
many	TRBV5-6	TRBD1	TRBJ2-2	CASSMGQQRPAGELFF	TGTGCCAGCAGCATGGGACAGCAGCGACCGGCCGGGGAGCTGTTTTTT
many	TRBV2	NA	TRBJ2-6	CASRGGGPSGANVLTF	TGTGCCAGCAGGGGGGGTGGCCCTTCTGGGGCCAACGTCCTGACTTTC
many	TRBV10-3	TRBD2	TRBJ2-5	CATRTSGRLGEETQYF	TGTGCCACCCGGACTAGCGGGAGGCTAGGAGAAGAGACCCAGTACTTC
many	TRBV29-1	NA	TRBJ1-2	CSVSGYRALEGYTF	TGCAGCGTCTCGGGCTACCGGGCCCTGGAAGGCTACACCTTC
many	TRBV5-4	NA	TRBJ2-1	CASSLERPDIEQFF	TGTGCCAGCAGCTTGGAGCGACCAGACATCGAGCAGTTCTTC
few	TRBV7-2	TRBD2	TRBJ2-3	CASSFLAGVTDTQYF	TGTGCCAGCAGCTTCCTTGCGGGAGTGACAGATACGCAGTATTTT
many	TRBV5-1	TRBD1	TRBJ1-4	CASSSGQGDEKLFF	TGCGCCAGCAGCTCGGGACAGGGAGATGAAAAACTGTTTTTT
many	TRBV7-3	TRBD1	TRBJ1-1	CASSERQGSEAFF	TGTGCCAGCAGCGAGAGACAGGGGAGTGAAGCTTTCTTT
many	TRBV9	TRBD2	TRBJ2-4	CASSVATSGLKNIQYF	TGTGCCAGCAGCGTCGCGACTAGCGGCCTCAAAAACATTCAGTACTTC
many	TRBV5-1	TRBD1	TRBJ2-7	CASSLGQGAREQYF	TGCGCCAGCAGCTTGGGACAGGGGGCGCGGGAGCAGTACTTC
many	TRBV2	NA	TRBJ2-2	CASRTSTGTGELFF	TGTGCCAGCCGGACCTCAACCGGTACCGGGGAGCTGTTTTTT
NA	TRBV6-5	NA	TRBJ2-2	CASRTPTGELFF	TGTGCCAGCAGAACTCCCACCGGGGAACTGTTTTTT
many	TRBV4-1	NA	TRBJ1-1	CASSQGPAGTEAFF	TGCGCCAGCAGCCAAGGGCCCGCGGGCACTGAAGCTTTCTTT
many	TRBV19	TRBD1	TRBJ2-1	CASSAQGAREQFF	TGTGCCAGTAGTGCCCAGGGGGCCCGGGAGCAGTTCTTC
many	TRBV24-1	NA	TRBJ2-5	CATSDIGSGQETQYF	TGTGCCACCAGTGATATAGGGTCGGGCCAAGAGACCCAGTACTTC
many	TRBV10-3	TRBD1	TRBJ2-3	CATKGQGITDTQYF	TGTGCCACGAAAGGACAGGGCATTACAGATACGCAGTATTTT
NA	TRBV5-1	TRBD2	TRBJ2-1	CASSIAGTNNEQFF	TGCGCCAGCAGCATAGCGGGTACCAACAATGAGCAGTTCTTC
many	TRBV13	TRBD2	TRBJ2-3	CASGGRDYLRGDTQYF	TGTGCCAGCGGAGGAAGGGACTACCTTAGGGGAGATACGCAGTATTTT